This record looks at one T cell receptor beta chain sequence and its context. Its target is not known. The CDR3 consists of 12 residues. Germline CDR1 SGHKS, CDR2 YYEKEE (reference sequence). V shed 6 bases and J shed 5 bases, with 6 bases lying between them. The table came from immunoSEQ multiplex PCR; TCRdb's copy has only in-frame clones and leaves some out. The repertoire holds 95,000 to 110,000 clones, with around nine tenths as singletons. This entry belongs to a study of T cell responses to AZD1222 COVID-19 vaccine. Overall study findings and caveats: Clonal diversity may have been underestimated in mostly white British donors. Rises in breadth and depth of Spike-specific TCRs came after two AZD1222 doses.

The sequences come from peripheral blood, collected 28 days after the second AZD1222 dose. The gene calls are TRBV5-5 and TRBJ1-6; D gene unclear. The sequence was obtained from an adult who received the AZD1222 COVID-19 vaccine. CDR3 DNA: TGTGCCAGCACCCGGGATAATTCACCCCTCCACTTT. Its protein is CASTRDNSPLHF.